These T cell receptor beta chains were read from a single sample in a study of cytomegalovirus exposure and HLA in healthy donors. The protocol was immunoSEQ multiplex PCR, while the TCRdb copy is restricted to in-frame clones and leaves out a portion. The sample has some 110,000 clones, over 9.5% seen once. The sample was PBMCs. These receptors came from a man aged 35-49 years in good health and CMV-seropositive. The CDR3 runs from the conserved cysteine through the conserved F or W. The D gene is left open where the match is weak. Clone size is given for some rows only: seen once, a few or many times, or a class if the clone is expanded.

j_call d_call clone_size v_call cdr3_nt cdr3_aa
TRBJ2-4 - few TRBV4-1 TGCGCCAGCAGCCAAGTCGGGGGAGACATTCAGTACTTC CASSQVGGDIQYF
TRBJ2-1 TRBD2 - TRBV5-1 TGCGCCAGCACCCAGGAGCGGGCGGGAGTAAACAATGAGCAGTTCTTC CASTQERAGVNNEQFF
TRBJ1-2 - - TRBV21-1 TGTGCCAGCAGCAAAACAGGGACAGGGGATAACTATGGCTACACCTTC CASSKTGTGDNYGYTF
TRBJ2-2 TRBD1 - TRBV13 TGTGCCAGCAGCTTTGGGACAGGGGGGGCCGGGGAGCTGTTTTTT CASSFGTGGAGELFF
TRBJ1-1 TRBD1 few TRBV2 TGTGCCAGCAGACTATCCGGGACAGAAAACACTGAAGCTTTCTTT CASRLSGTENTEAFF
TRBJ2-5 - few TRBV6-5 TGTGCCAGCAGTAGTACGGCAGGGTACAAGCCCCAGTACTTC CASSSTAGYKPQYF
TRBJ2-1 - - TRBV9 TGTGCCAGCAGCGTAGCTCCCAGCGGGCGGGAGCAGTTCTTC CASSVAPSGREQFF
TRBJ2-1 - - TRBV7-9 TGTGCCAGCAGCTTAGACAGTTATGAGCAGTTCTTC CASSLDSYEQFF
TRBJ1-5 - few TRBV25-1 TGTGCCAGCAGGCAGGGGAGGGATCAGCCCCAGCATTTT CASRQGRDQPQHF
TRBJ2-3 - few TRBV5-6 TGTGCCAGCAGCTCCGTATCGGATACGCAGTATTTT CASSSVSDTQYF
TRBJ1-2 TRBD1 - TRBV2 TGTGCCAGCAGTGGACAGGGCAAGGGCTATGGCTACACCTTC CASSGQGKGYGYTF
TRBJ2-5 TRBD2 - TRBV19 TGTGCCAGTAGTATTAGCGCGGGGGGGGAGACCCAGTACTTC CASSISAGGETQYF
TRBJ1-6 - few TRBV5-4 TGTGCCAGCAGCTTGGCTGGAAGGAGGAATTCACCCCTCCACTTT CASSLAGRRNSPLHF
TRBJ2-1 TRBD2 few TRBV27 TGTGCCTCATCCTTGGGGGGAGGCGGGAGAAGGTTGAATGAGCAGTTCTTC CASSLGGGGRRLNEQFF
TRBJ2-7 TRBD1 - TRBV28 TGTGCCAGCAGTTCGCCTATACGGGACAGGTTTGACGAGCAGTACTTC CASSSPIRDRFDEQYF
TRBJ2-3 - - TRBV5-6 TGTGCCAGCAGCTTGGACCGCCGAGTGGGCACAGATACGCAGTATTTT CASSLDRRVGTDTQYF
TRBJ2-7 - few TRBV30 TGTGCCTGGAGGGGACTTACCCCAGGGGAGCAGTACTTC CAWRGLTPGEQYF
TRBJ2-3 TRBD2 few TRBV5-1 TGCGCCAGCAGCTTAGGACTAGCGGGAGTTACAGATACGCAGTATTTT CASSLGLAGVTDTQYF
TRBJ2-1 TRBD2 few TRBV4-1 TGCGCCAGCAGCCCTCGTGGACTAGCGGGAAACAATGAGCAGTTCTTC CASSPRGLAGNNEQFF
TRBJ2-2 - - TRBV29-1 TGCAGCGCGGACAGACAGACCACCGGGGAGCTGTTTTTT CSADRQTTGELFF
TRBJ1-1 - - TRBV10-3 TGTGCCATCAGTAAGATCTGGGACACCCCAGGGGATGAAGCTTTCTTT CAISKIWDTPGDEAFF
TRBJ1-5 - - TRBV2 TGTGCCAGCAGGGGCGAGCTCAATCAGCCCCAGCATTTT CASRGELNQPQHF
TRBJ1-1 - few TRBV30 TGTGCCTGGAGTGTGCAGGTGAACACTGAAGCTTTCTTT CAWSVQVNTEAFF
TRBJ2-1 TRBD2 - TRBV4-1 TGCGCCAGCAGCCAACCTAGCGGGTTAGTTCATGAGCAGTTCTTC CASSQPSGLVHEQFF
TRBJ2-5 TRBD2 - TRBV5-6 TGTGCCAGCAGCTTGGCCAGCGGGAGCCAAGAGACCCAGTACTTC CASSLASGSQETQYF
TRBJ2-7 - - TRBV14 TGTGCCAGCAGCCAGGAGGAACGGGACGAGCAGTACTTC CASSQEERDEQYF
TRBJ1-5 - few TRBV7-2 TGTGCCAGCAGCTTCAGGGGCGGCAATCAGCCCCAGCATTTT CASSFRGGNQPQHF
TRBJ1-2 TRBD1 - TRBV6-6 TGTGCCAGCAAGGGACAGGGGAACTATGGCTACACCTTC CASKGQGNYGYTF
TRBJ2-3 TRBD1 - TRBV11-1 TGTGCCAGCAGCGCGGGACAGGGGGTGACAGATACGCAGTATTTT CASSAGQGVTDTQYF
TRBJ2-7 - few TRBV15 TGTGCCACCAGCAGAGTATTAACATCCTACGAGCAGTACTTC CATSRVLTSYEQYF
TRBJ2-2 - few TRBV6-1 TGTGCCAGCAGGGAGACCGGGGAGCTGTTTTTT CASRETGELFF
TRBJ1-2 - few TRBV28 TGTGCCAGCACCCCTGGGGGGGACAACTATGGCTACACCTTC CASTPGGDNYGYTF